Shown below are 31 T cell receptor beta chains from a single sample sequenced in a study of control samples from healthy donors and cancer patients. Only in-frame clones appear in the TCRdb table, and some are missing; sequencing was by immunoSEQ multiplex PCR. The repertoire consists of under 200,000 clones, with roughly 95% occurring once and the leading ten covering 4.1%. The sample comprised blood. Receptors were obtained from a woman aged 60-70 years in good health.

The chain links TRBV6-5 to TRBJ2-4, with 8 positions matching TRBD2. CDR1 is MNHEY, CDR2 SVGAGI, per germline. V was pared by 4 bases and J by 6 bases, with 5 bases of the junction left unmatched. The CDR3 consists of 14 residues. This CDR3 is CASSFSGGGNIQYF. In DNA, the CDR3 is TGTGCCAGCAGTTTTTCGGGGGGGGGAAACATTCAGTACTTC.

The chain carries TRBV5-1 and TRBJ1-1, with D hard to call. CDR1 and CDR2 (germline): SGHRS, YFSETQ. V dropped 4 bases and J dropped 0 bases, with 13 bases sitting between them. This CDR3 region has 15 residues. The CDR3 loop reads CASSSTGQMNTEAFF. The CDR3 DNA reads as TGCGCCAGCAGCAGTACGGGCCAGATGAACACTGAAGCTTTCTTT.

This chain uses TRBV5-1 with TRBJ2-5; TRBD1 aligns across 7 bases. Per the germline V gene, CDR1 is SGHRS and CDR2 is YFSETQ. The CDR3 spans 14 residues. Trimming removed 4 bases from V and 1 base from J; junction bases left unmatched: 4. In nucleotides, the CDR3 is TGCGCCAGCAGCCCACAGGGGACCCAAGAGACCCAGTACTTC. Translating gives CASSPQGTQETQYF. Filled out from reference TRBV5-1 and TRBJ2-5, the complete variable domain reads KAGVTQTPRYLIKTRGQQVTLSCSPISGHRSVSWYQQTPGQGLQFLFEYFSETQRNKGNFPGRFSGRQFSNSRSEMNVSTLELGDSALYLCASSPQGTQETQYFGPGTRLLVL.

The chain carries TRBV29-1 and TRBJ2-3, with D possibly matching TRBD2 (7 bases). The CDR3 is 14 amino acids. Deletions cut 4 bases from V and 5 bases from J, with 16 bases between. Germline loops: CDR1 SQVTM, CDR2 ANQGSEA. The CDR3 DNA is TGCAGCGTTGGTCCCCAGGGGAGGGTAGATACGCAGTATTTT. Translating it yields CSVGPQGRVDTQYF.

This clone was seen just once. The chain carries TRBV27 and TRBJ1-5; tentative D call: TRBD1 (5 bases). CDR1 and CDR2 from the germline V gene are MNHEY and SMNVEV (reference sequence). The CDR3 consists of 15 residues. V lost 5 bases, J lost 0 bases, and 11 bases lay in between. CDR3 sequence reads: CASSDGTYSNQPQHF. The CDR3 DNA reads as TGTGCCAGCAGTGATGGGACCTATAGCAATCAGCCCCAGCATTTT.

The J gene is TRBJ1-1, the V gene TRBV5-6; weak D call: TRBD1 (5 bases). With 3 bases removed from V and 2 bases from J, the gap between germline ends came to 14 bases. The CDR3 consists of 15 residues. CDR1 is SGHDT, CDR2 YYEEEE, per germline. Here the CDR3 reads CASSSLRQRNTEAFF. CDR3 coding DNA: TGTGCCAGCAGCTCCCTCCGACAGAGAAACACTGAAGCTTTCTTT.

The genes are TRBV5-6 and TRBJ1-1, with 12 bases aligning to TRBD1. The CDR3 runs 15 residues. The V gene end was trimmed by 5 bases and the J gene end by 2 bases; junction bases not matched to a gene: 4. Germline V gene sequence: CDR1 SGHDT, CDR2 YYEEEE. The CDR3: CASSPGTGGNTEAFF. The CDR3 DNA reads TGTGCCAGCAGTCCCGGGACAGGGGGCAACACTGAAGCTTTCTTT.

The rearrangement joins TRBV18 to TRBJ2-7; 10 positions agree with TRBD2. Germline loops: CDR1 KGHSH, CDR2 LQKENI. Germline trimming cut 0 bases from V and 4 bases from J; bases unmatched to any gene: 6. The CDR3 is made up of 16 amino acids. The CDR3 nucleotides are TGTGCCAGCTCACCACCAGCGGGGGGGCTCCATTACGAGCAGTACTTC. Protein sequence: CASSPPAGGLHYEQYF.

CDR3 coding DNA: TGCGCCAGCAGCCAAGGGACAGGTCCCCTTAACTATGGCTACACCTTC. It encodes CASSQGTGPLNYGYTF. The V call is TRBV4-3, the J call TRBJ1-2; 7 nucleotides align to TRBD1. J lost 1 base, V lost 1 base, and 6 bases had no gene match. The CDR3 covers 16 residues. Germline V lookup: CDR1 LGHNA, CDR2 YSLEER.

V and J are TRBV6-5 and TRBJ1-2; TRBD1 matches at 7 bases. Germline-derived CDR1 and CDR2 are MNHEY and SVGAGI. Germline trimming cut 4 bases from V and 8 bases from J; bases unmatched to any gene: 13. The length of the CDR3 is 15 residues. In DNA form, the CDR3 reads TGTGCCAGCAGTTCCTGGGACAGCACTATGGGGGGCTACACCTTC. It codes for CASSSWDSTMGGYTF.

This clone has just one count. CDR3: CATSDTDTQYF. As DNA, the CDR3 is TGTGCCACCAGTGACACAGATACGCAGTATTTT. The chain couples TRBV24-1 to TRBJ2-3; D is ambiguous. V was clipped by 4 bases and J by 2 bases, with 0 bases between them. The CDR3 is 11 residues long. Germline V gives CDR1 KGHDR, CDR2 SFDVKD.

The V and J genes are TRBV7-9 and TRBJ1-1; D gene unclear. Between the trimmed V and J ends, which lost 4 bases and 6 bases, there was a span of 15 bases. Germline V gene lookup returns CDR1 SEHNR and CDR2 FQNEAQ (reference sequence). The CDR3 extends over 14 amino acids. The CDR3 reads CASSSDGSWAEAFF. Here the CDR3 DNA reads TGTGCCAGCAGCTCTGACGGCAGCTGGGCTGAAGCTTTCTTT.

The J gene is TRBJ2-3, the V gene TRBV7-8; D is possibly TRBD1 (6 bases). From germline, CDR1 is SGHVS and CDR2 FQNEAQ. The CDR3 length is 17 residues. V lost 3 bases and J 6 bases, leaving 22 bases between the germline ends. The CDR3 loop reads CASSFPPQGPTGDTQYF. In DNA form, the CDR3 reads TGTGCCAGCAGCTTCCCCCCTCAGGGGCCCACCGGGGATACGCAGTATTTT. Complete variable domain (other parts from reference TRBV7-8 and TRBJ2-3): GAGVSQSPRYKVAKRGQDVALRCDPISGHVSLFWYQQALGQGPEFLTYFQNEAQLDKSGLPSDRFFAERPEGSVSTLKIQRTQQEDSAVYLCASSFPPQGPTGDTQYFGPGTRLTVL.

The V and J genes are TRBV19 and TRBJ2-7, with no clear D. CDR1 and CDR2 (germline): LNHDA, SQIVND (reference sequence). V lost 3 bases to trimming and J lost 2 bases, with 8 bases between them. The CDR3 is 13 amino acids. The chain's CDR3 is CASSMELTYEQYF. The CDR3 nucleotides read TGTGCCAGTAGTATGGAGCTAACCTACGAGCAGTACTTC.

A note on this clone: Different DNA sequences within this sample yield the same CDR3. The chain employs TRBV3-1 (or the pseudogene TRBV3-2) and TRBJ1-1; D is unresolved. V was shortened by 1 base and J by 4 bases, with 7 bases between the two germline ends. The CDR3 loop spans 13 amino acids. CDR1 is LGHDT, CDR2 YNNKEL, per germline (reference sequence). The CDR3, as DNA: TGTGCCAGCAGCCAAGTGGGAGGCACTGAAGCTTTCTTT. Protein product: CASSQVGGTEAFF.

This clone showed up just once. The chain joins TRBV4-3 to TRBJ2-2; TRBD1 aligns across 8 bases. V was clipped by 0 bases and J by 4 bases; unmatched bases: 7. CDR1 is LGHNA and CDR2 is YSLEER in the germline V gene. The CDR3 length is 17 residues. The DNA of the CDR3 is TGCGCCAGCAGCCAAGAGTTGGACAGGGCAGCCACCGGGGAGCTGTTTTTT. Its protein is CASSQELDRAATGELFF.

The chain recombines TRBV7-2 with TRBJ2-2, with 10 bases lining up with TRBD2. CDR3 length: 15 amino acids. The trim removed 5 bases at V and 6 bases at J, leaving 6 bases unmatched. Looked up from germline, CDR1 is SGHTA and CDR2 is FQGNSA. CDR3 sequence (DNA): TGTGCCAGCAGCCGCCAGCGGGGGGGCCCCGGGGAGCTGTTTTTT. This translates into CASSRQRGGPGELFF.

CDR3 bases: TGTGCCAGCAGTGAAGCGCAAAGGACAGGGGTCTATGGCTACACCTTC. It codes for CASSEAQRTGVYGYTF. The chain combines TRBV2 with TRBJ1-2; 9 bases match TRBD1. The CDR3 is 16 amino acids. Germline-derived CDR1 and CDR2 are SNHLY and FYNNEI. The V gene end was trimmed by 0 bases and the J gene end by 4 bases; junction bases not matched to a gene: 6.

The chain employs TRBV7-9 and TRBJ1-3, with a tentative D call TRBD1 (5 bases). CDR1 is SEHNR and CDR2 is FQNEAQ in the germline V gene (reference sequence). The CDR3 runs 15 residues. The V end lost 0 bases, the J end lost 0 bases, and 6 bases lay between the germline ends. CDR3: CASSLAGDSGNTIYF. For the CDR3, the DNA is TGTGCCAGCAGCTTAGCAGGGGACTCTGGAAACACCATATATTTT.

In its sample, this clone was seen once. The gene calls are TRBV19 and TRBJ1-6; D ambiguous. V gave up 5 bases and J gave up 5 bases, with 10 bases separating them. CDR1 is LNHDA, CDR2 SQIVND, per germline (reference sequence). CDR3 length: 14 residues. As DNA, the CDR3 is TGTGCCAGTAGTCCCCCGTTTGATAATTCACCCCTCCACTTT. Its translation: CASSPPFDNSPLHF.

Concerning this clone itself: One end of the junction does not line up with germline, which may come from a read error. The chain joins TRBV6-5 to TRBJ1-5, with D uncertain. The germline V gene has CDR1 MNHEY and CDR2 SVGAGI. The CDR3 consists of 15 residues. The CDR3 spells CASSDSWARNQPQHF. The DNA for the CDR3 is TGTGCCAGCAGTGACTCGTGGGCCCGCAATCAGCCCCAGCATTTT.

CDR3 residues: CASSPSGQGANEQFF. The CDR3 coding sequence is TGTGCCAGCAGCCCCTCGGGACAGGGGGCGAATGAGCAGTTCTTC. The genes are TRBV6-2 or TRBV6-3 and TRBJ2-1; 12 bases line up with TRBD1. Germline lookup yields CDR1 MNHEY and CDR2 SVGEGT. V was clipped by 6 bases and J by 7 bases; unmatched bases: 7. This CDR3 contains 15 residues.

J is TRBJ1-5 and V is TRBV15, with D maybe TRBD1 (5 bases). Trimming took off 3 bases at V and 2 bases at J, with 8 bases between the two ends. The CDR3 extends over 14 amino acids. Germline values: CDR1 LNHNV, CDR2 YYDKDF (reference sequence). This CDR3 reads CATSRGEGNQPQHF. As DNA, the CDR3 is TGTGCCACCAGCAGGGGGGAAGGCAATCAGCCCCAGCATTTT.

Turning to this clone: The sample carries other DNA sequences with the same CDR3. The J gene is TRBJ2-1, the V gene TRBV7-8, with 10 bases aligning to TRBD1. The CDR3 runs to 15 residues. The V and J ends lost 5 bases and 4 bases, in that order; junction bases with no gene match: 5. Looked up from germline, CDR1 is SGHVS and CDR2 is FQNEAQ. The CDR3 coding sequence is TGTGCCAGCAGCCTACCGGGACAGGGGTACAATGAGCAGTTCTTC. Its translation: CASSLPGQGYNEQFF.

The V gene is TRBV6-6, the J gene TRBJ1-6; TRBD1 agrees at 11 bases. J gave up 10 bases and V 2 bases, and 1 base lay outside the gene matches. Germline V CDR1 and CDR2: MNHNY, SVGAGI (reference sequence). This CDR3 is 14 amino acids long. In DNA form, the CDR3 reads TGTGCCAGCAGTTACGGGACAGGGGGATCACCCCTCCACTTT. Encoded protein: CASSYGTGGSPLHF.

CDR3 DNA: TGTGCCAGCAGCGGAATCCACTACACCTTC. Protein: CASSGIHYTF. The chain employs TRBV9 and TRBJ1-2; D is undetermined. CDR1 is SGDLS, CDR2 YYNGEE, per germline. With 3 bases removed from V and 10 bases from J, the gap between germline ends came to 7 bases. This CDR3 comprises 10 residues.

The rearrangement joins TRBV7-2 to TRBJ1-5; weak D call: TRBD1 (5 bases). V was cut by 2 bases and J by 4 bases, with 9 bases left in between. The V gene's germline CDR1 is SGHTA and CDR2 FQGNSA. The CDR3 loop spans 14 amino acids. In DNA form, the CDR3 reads TGTGCCAGCAGCTTAAGACAGATAAATCAGCCCCAGCATTTT. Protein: CASSLRQINQPQHF.

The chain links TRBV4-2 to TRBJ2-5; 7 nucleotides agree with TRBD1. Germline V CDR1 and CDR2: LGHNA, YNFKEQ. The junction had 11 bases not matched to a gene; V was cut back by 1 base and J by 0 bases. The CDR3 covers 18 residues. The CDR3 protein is CASSQGAQGVWYQETQYF. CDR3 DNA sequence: TGTGCCAGCAGCCAAGGGGCCCAGGGGGTTTGGTACCAAGAGACCCAGTACTTC.

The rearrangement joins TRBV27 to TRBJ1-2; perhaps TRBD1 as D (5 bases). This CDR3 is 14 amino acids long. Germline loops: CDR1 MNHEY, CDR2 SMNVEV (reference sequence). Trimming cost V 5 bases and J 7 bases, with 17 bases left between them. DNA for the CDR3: TGTGCCAGCAGTCCAAAAGGGGACTGGGGTGGCTACACCTTC. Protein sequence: CASSPKGDWGGYTF.

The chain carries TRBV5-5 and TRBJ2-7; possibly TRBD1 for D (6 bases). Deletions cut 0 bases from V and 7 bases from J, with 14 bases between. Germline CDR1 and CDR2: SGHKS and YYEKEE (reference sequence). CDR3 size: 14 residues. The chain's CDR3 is CASSLGQERGEQYF. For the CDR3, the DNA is TGTGCCAGCAGCTTGGGACAGGAGAGGGGTGAGCAGTACTTC.

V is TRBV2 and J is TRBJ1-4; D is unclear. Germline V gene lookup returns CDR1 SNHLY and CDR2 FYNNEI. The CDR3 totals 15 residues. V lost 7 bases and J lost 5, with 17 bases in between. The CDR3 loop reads CASMGSYRENEKLFF. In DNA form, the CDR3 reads TGTGCCAGCATGGGTAGTTACAGAGAAAATGAAAAACTGTTTTTT.